This T cell receptor (beta chain) is from a study of T cells expressing NK-cell markers (dated by TCRdb to 2020 to 2021). Turning to the overall study: In sorted CD3+CD56+NKG2C+, CD3+CD56+NKG2C- and CD3+CD56-NKG2C+ T-cell subsets from 7 or 8 donors, TCR beta-chain repertoires were profiled. Of the eight sequenced donors, seven were found to be HCMV-seropositive and one was found to be HCMV-seronegative. The eight sequenced donors were randomly selected healthy volunteers, three men and five women. Sequencing of the libraries produced 2 x 150 bp reads on Illumina HiSeq 2000/2500, MiSeq or NextSeq.

CDR1 MNHNY and CDR2 SVGAGI were looked up in the germline V gene (reference sequence). The CDR3 covers 13 residues, taking in both the cysteine and the phenylalanine. The DNA is not on file. HCMV-specific IgG was detected in serum with a commercial ELISA kit to determine HCMV serostatus. Ficoll density gradient centrifugation was used to isolate peripheral blood mononuclear cells from blood. TCRdb records Illumina HiSeq 2000 as the sequencer. The TCR beta cDNA libraries were made using 5'RACE template switching, a step that added both a universal primer site and unique molecular identifiers. Synthesis of cDNA was primed from the TCR beta constant segment and was followed by two consecutive PCR amplification steps. Per the source publication's procedure: MIGEC handled demultiplexing of the reads and grouping by UMI, while MiTCR was used to assemble and quantify clonotypes. To exclude erroneous sequences, only TCR cDNA sequences supported by at least two reads were retained. The tcR package was used for downstream repertoire analysis, and clonotypes were matched between fractions using CDR3 nucleotide sequence together with V segment. Antigen specificity was annotated against VDJdb with VDJmatch, allowing one amino acid substitution in CDR3. Based on TCRdb reprocessing of the reads, there is one entry per CDR3 protein sequence, and DNA is missing. The V and J calls reflect TCRdb's pipeline rather than the authors' work. The table for this sample shows 500,000 or so distinct CDR3 sequences. Around 3.3% of the sample is held by the ten biggest clonotypes.

As concerns this clonotype: Its antigen is still unknown.

Summary of the overall study and its limitations: It remained unclear whether the expanded NKG2C-expressing T cell clones were specific for HCMV antigens. In several donors, the dominant CD3+CD56+NKG2C+ clonotypes were found to rank among the top 10 CD8+ clonotypes and to make up about 1.0-7.5% of CD8+ T cells. Those dominant clonotypes were again the most abundant among CD3+CD56-NKG2C+ cells in four donors, at about 28.3-60.1%.

Sequencing used blood T cells: a sorted CD56 or NKG2C T cell subset, CD4+ or CD8+ T cells, or bulk PBMC T cells (not recorded which). The chain is encoded by TRBV6-6 joined to TRBJ2-7; TCRdb's D call, TRBD1, is unchecked because there is no DNA. This clonotype originated in a man younger than 35 in good health. Donor details come from another sample of the same person, matched by shared clones. For the CDR3, the sequence is CATTPGQAHEQYF.